This TCR beta chain emerged from a study of identical twins' blood T cells. General observations from the study: Top TCRbeta clonotypes were shared more with twin than unrelated donors.

Comments on this clonotype: Antigen: not known. This may be a read error: a much more frequent sequence differs by one nucleotide.

Six healthy women, forming three identical twin pairs, donated samples. The CDR3 extends over 14 amino acids. V shed 7 bases and J 7 bases; nucleotides not matched to a gene: 10. The germline V gene encodes CDR1 SNHLY and CDR2 FYNNEI. As processed by the authors: Per-library CDR3 reads ranged roughly 2 to 3.6 million; clonotypes, ~95,000 to ~550,000. Using its own MiXCR run on the 5' RACE reads, TCRdb lists one record per CDR3 protein. The V and J calls shown here were made by TCRdb, not taken from the authors' results. The table shows around 380,000 distinct CDR3 sequences, with about 28% occurring only once.

V and J are TRBV2 and TRBJ2-3, with 8 bases lining up with TRBD1. The sequence derives from a woman aged 18 to 49 in good health. Sequenced material: PBMCs. The CDR3 DNA is TGTGCCAGCATCTTCGACAGGGGAGGATATACGCAGTATTTT. This encodes CASIFDRGGYTQYF.